Below, 2 T cell receptor beta chains from the same sample are listed, as sequenced in a study of blood T cell repertoires in COVID-19. Measured with immunoSEQ multiplex PCR; TCRdb has only the in-frame clones, and not every one. The sample lists a few hundred thousand clones, 84% seen once, with around 18% in the top ten. The sample was peripheral blood. The receptors come from a woman of 80 years or more with active or convalescent COVID-19.

There are a few counts of this clone. V gene TRBV19 combines with J gene TRBJ2-2; D may be TRBD1 (6 bases). Germline V lookup: CDR1 LNHDA, CDR2 SQIVND (reference sequence). This CDR3 comprises 15 residues. The V end lost 3 bases, the J end lost 2 bases, and 10 bases lay between the germline ends. CDR3 sequence (DNA): TGTGCCAGTAGTATCCAGGGGATCAACACCGGGGAGCTGTTTTTT. Encoded protein: CASSIQGINTGELFF. Complete variable domain (other parts from reference TRBV19 and TRBJ2-2): DGGITQSPKYLFRKEGQNVTLSCEQNLNHDAMYWYRQDPGQGLRLIYYSQIVNDFQKGDIAEGYSVSREKKESFPLTVTSAQKNPTAFYLCASSIQGINTGELFFGEGSRLTVL.

The J gene is TRBJ2-5, the V gene TRBV19; D is ambiguous. The CDR3 length is 13 residues. Trimming took 5 bases from V and 3 from J, leaving 10 bases between them. Germline V gene data show CDR1 as LNHDA and CDR2 as SQIVND (reference sequence). CDR3 DNA sequence: TGTGCCAGTAGTTCTGGCATTAAAGAGACCCAGTACTTC. It translates to CASSSGIKETQYF.